The 12 T cell receptor beta chains given below trace back to one sample, sequenced in a study of cytomegalovirus exposure and HLA in healthy donors. Generated by immunoSEQ multiplex PCR, the TCRdb table keeps only in-frame clones and is missing some. The data contain almost 75,000 clones, over 80% of them singletons. The specimen was PBMCs. The receptors stem from a man aged 30 to 45 in good health and CMV-seronegative.

This clone occurred a few times. The chain links TRBV11-2 to TRBJ2-2, with D perhaps TRBD2 (6 bases). V lost 5 bases, J lost 3 bases, and 16 bases lay in between. The CDR3 totals 16 residues. Germline V lookup: CDR1 SGHAT, CDR2 FQNNGV. This CDR3 is CASSGIGGAHTGELFF. DNA of the CDR3: TGTGCCAGCAGCGGTATTGGCGGGGCACACACCGGGGAGCTGTTTTTT.

The chain links TRBV5-1 to TRBJ2-3; TRBD1 matches at 10 bases. CDR1 is SGHRS, CDR2 YFSETQ, per germline. The CDR3 extends over 15 amino acids. Trimming at V came to 0 bases and at J to 6 bases, leaving 4 bases not matched to a gene. The CDR3 DNA reads TGCGCCAGCAGCTTGGTTGGACAGGGGGGGGATACGCAGTATTTT. Its translation: CASSLVGQGGDTQYF.

The V gene is TRBV28, the J gene TRBJ1-1; D is unclear. Germline V gene data show CDR1 as MDHEN and CDR2 as SYDVKM. The germline V and J ends were trimmed by 2 bases and 8 bases, with 9 bases remaining between them. The CDR3 consists of 12 residues. The CDR3 loop is CASSLMRSEAFF. CDR3 nucleotide sequence: TGTGCCAGCAGTTTAATGAGGTCAGAAGCTTTCTTT.

This chain uses TRBV6-4 with TRBJ1-2, with D unclear. The CDR3 length is 12 residues. Looked up from germline, CDR1 is MRHNA and CDR2 is SNTAGT. Trimming pared 2 bases from V and 4 bases from J, leaving 5 bases between. The CDR3 coding sequence is TGTGCCAGCAGTGACACTCGCTATGGCTACACCTTC. Its translation is CASSDTRYGYTF.

The chain joins TRBV5-1 to TRBJ1-2, with D uncertain. CDR1 is SGHRS, CDR2 YFSETQ, per germline. Trimming removed 1 base from V and 5 bases from J, with 12 bases in between. CDR3 size: 14 residues. The CDR3 DNA follows: TGCGCCAGCAGCTTGAGGAGTGGAGAATATGGCTACACCTTC. Encoded protein: CASSLRSGEYGYTF.

The genes are TRBV9 and TRBJ1-1, with TRBD1 matching over 7 bases. J lost 1 base, V lost 0 bases, and 6 bases had no gene match. Germline CDR1 and CDR2: SGDLS and YYNGEE. The CDR3 extends over 16 amino acids. The CDR3 DNA follows: TGTGCCAGCAGCGTAGATGAGGACAGGCAGAACACTGAAGCTTTCTTT. This encodes CASSVDEDRQNTEAFF. Full variable domain (remainder filled in from reference TRBV9 and TRBJ1-1): DSGVTQTPKHLITATGQRVTLRCSPRSGDLSVYWYQQSLDQGLQFLIQYYNGEERAKGNILERFSAQQFPDLHSELNLSSLELGDSALYFCASSVDEDRQNTEAFFGQGTRLTVV.

The J gene is TRBJ2-4, the V gene TRBV4-1; 7 bases align to TRBD1. Unmatched junction bases numbered 7, after V lost 2 bases and J lost 0 bases. The CDR3 contains 17 residues. Germline V gene lookup returns CDR1 MGHRA and CDR2 YSYEKL. CDR3 DNA sequence: TGCGCCAGCAGCCAATCTCCCGACAGGGTAGCCAAAAACATTCAGTACTTC. Amino acids: CASSQSPDRVAKNIQYF.

V gene TRBV27 combines with J gene TRBJ2-2, with D uncertain. The V gene lost 8 bases and the J gene lost 2 bases, with 9 bases spanning the gap. The CDR3 totals 13 residues. Germline CDR1 MNHEY, CDR2 SMNVEV (reference sequence). Here the CDR3 reads CASSPGNTGELFF. Written as DNA, the CDR3 is TGTGCCAGCTCGCCCGGTAACACCGGGGAGCTGTTTTTT.

The rearrangement links TRBV6-6 to TRBJ2-1; 7 bases map to TRBD1. The CDR3 is made up of 13 amino acids. Germline V lookup: CDR1 MNHNY, CDR2 SVGAGI (reference sequence). V shed 5 bases and J 7 bases; nucleotides not matched to a gene: 5. Written as DNA, the CDR3 is TGTGCCAGCAGTAAGCAGGGGGTTAATGAGCAGTTCTTC. Its protein product is CASSKQGVNEQFF.

This sequence joins TRBV18 and TRBJ2-7, with D maybe TRBD1 (6 bases). The V end was cut by 4 bases, the J end by 3 bases, with 10 bases between. Germline CDR1 reads KGHSH; CDR2 reads LQKENI. This CDR3 comprises 13 residues. The CDR3 sequence is CASSRDTNYEQYV. In DNA form, the CDR3 reads TGTGCCAGCTCACGGGACACCAACTACGAGCAGTACGTC.

This chain connects TRBV9 to TRBJ2-7; a possible D gene is TRBD1 (6 bases). Germline CDR1 SGDLS, CDR2 YYNGEE. The CDR3 runs 14 residues. Between the trimmed V and J ends, which lost 0 bases and 3 bases, there was a span of 10 bases. The CDR3 region is CASSVEQDSYEQYF. CDR3 DNA: TGTGCCAGCAGCGTAGAACAGGACAGCTACGAGCAGTACTTC.

The V and J genes are TRBV13 and TRBJ1-2; the D is unclear. The V gene lost 8 bases and the J gene lost 4 bases, with 17 bases spanning the gap. The V gene's germline CDR1 is PRHDT and CDR2 FYEKMQ (reference sequence). The CDR3 consists of 14 residues. The CDR3 loop reads CASHEGRGIYGYTF. In DNA form, the CDR3 reads TGTGCCAGCCACGAGGGCCGAGGAATCTATGGCTACACCTTC.